This record looks at one T cell receptor (beta chain) sequence and its context. Antigen unknown. The record originates from a study of cytomegalovirus exposure and HLA in healthy donors. In germline, CDR1 is LNHDA, CDR2 SQIVND (reference sequence). The trim removed 1 base at V and 5 bases at J, leaving 11 bases unmatched. The CDR3 covers 17 residues. Measured with immunoSEQ multiplex PCR; TCRdb has only the in-frame clones, and not every one. This sample yields 150,000 to 200,000 clones, of which more than 75% are seen a single time; 3% belongs to the top ten. Study-level points and caveats: As confirmed in vitro, three CMV-associated chains were specific for CMV antigens. Generally TCR sequences proved uncommon, though certain public TCRs appeared in numerous donors. According to a subsequent analysis, TCR clusters from the first cohort were inclined to appear together in the 130 or so validation repertoires.

The origin of this receptor is a man aged 18-30 years in good health and CMV-seronegative. The sequenced sample consisted of PBMCs. V is TRBV19 and J is TRBJ1-1; 9 bases map to TRBD1. Here the CDR3 reads CASSIALGTGLGTEAFF. The CDR3 DNA follows: TGTGCCAGTAGTATAGCCCTAGGGACAGGGTTGGGAACTGAAGCTTTCTTT.